A selection of T cell receptor beta chains follows, all from one sample in a study of OX40 agonist ivuxolimab in advanced cancers. TCRdb's copy holds only in-frame clones and misses some; the assay was immunoSEQ multiplex PCR. Found here are more than 25,000 clones, roughly 77% of them singletons; the top ten hold around 33%. Here the sequenced sample was CD4+ or CD8+ T cells sorted from blood, taken in a trial of the OX40 agonist ivuxolimab. The receptors shown here come from an adult with an advanced solid tumor such as melanoma, head and neck, liver or kidney cancer. The CDR3 runs from the conserved cysteine through the conserved F or W. A D gene is named only where the DNA matches it firmly. The size entry is marked missing in some rows and otherwise reads once, few, many or a size class.

cdr3_nt	cdr3_aa	d_call	v_call	j_call	clone_size
TGTGCCAGCAGCTTGACAGGGGGCACTGAAGCTTTCTTT	CASSLTGGTEAFF	TRBD1	TRBV7-6	TRBJ1-1	-
TGTGCCAGCAGCACGGGACAGGGGGCCGAGACCCAGTACTTC	CASSTGQGAETQYF	TRBD1	TRBV4-2	TRBJ2-5	-
TGTGCCAGCAGTCACGGGCTTGAGCAGTTCTTC	CASSHGLEQFF	-	TRBV6-5	TRBJ2-1	-
TGTGCCAGCAGCCGGCGACAGGGAGGGCTAATCTCCTACAATGAGCAGTTCTTC	CASSRRQGGLISYNEQFF	-	TRBV7-8	TRBJ2-1	-
TGTGCCAGCAGTGATAAGAGGGGTCCCCCTGGAAACACCATATATTTT	CASSDKRGPPGNTIYF	-	TRBV28	TRBJ1-3	-
TGTGCCAGCACCCCAGGGCCGGGAGGAAACACCATATATTTT	CASTPGPGGNTIYF	-	TRBV6-5	TRBJ1-3	-
TGTGCCAGCAACGTCCGGACAGGGTATAGCAATCAGCCCCAGCATTTT	CASNVRTGYSNQPQHF	TRBD1	TRBV27	TRBJ1-5	-
TGTGCCAGCAGCTTAGGCCGGGGAGGGGTCTACGAGCAGTACTTC	CASSLGRGGVYEQYF	TRBD2	TRBV13	TRBJ2-7	-
TGCGCCAGCAGCTGGGTTAGGAGCGGGGGGGCCCACAATGAGCAGTTCTTC	CASSWVRSGGAHNEQFF	TRBD2	TRBV5-1	TRBJ2-1	-
TGTGCCAGCAGTTTATGGGCTAGCGGGAGTGATGAGCAGTTCTTC	CASSLWASGSDEQFF	TRBD2	TRBV28	TRBJ2-1	once
TGTGCCAGCAGCTTAACAGGCAGCACAGATACGCAGTATTTT	CASSLTGSTDTQYF	-	TRBV7-8	TRBJ2-3	-
TGTGCCAGCAGCCCGCTCTACGAGCAGTACTTC	CASSPLYEQYF	-	TRBV28	TRBJ2-7	-
TGTGCCTGGAGTAGCGGGGCCCAAGAGACCCAGTACTTC	CAWSSGAQETQYF	TRBD2	TRBV30	TRBJ2-5	-
TGTGCCAGCAGTTCGCTACAGGGAATGGAGGAGCCCCAGCATTTT	CASSSLQGMEEPQHF	-	TRBV6-6	TRBJ1-5	few
TGTGCCAGCTCACCACCGTCCACCGATCAGCCCCAGCATTTT	CASSPPSTDQPQHF	-	TRBV18	TRBJ1-5	-
TGTGCCAGCAGCTTGGAGGGTGGGGGCTATGGCTACACCTTC	CASSLEGGGYGYTF	-	TRBV5-6	TRBJ1-2	few
TGTGCCAGCAGCTTGATGTTGGGATACAATGAGCAGTTCTTC	CASSLMLGYNEQFF	-	TRBV5-6	TRBJ2-1	-
TGTGCCAGCAGTTTAGGACAGATGAACACTGAAGCTTTCTTT	CASSLGQMNTEAFF	-	TRBV27	TRBJ1-1	-
TGTGCCAGCGGTGGAGTAGGCAGTCACGAGCAGTACTTC	CASGGVGSHEQYF	-	TRBV2	TRBJ2-7	-
TGTGCCAGCAGTTTATACTACAGGGAGGACACTGAAGCTTTCTTT	CASSLYYREDTEAFF	-	TRBV28	TRBJ1-1	-
TGCGCCAGCAGCTGGACTAGCGGGAGGAACAATGAGCAGTTCTTC	CASSWTSGRNNEQFF	TRBD2	TRBV5-1	TRBJ2-1	-
TGTGCCAGCAACCGGAAGCGGGAGTCAACCTACAATGAGCAGTTCTTC	CASNRKRESTYNEQFF	TRBD2	TRBV11-1	TRBJ2-1	-
TGCGCCAGCAGGGACAGGGGGCCTCTCACCACTGAAGCTTTCTTT	CASRDRGPLTTEAFF	TRBD1	TRBV5-1	TRBJ1-1	-
TGTGCCAGCAAAGCGGGCAAGGTAACTGAAGCTTTCTTT	CASKAGKVTEAFF	-	TRBV2	TRBJ1-1	few
TGCGCCAGCAGCCAGGGGACTAGCGGGAGAGAGGGATACAATGAGCAGTTCTTC	CASSQGTSGREGYNEQFF	TRBD2	TRBV4-1	TRBJ2-1	-
TGTGCCAGCAGGGGGACTAGCGGGTCCTACGAGCAGTACTTC	CASRGTSGSYEQYF	TRBD2	TRBV7-8	TRBJ2-7	-
TGTGCCTGGATCTATCCCCCGGGCTCTGGAAACACCATATATTTT	CAWIYPPGSGNTIYF	-	TRBV30	TRBJ1-3	-
TGTGCCAGCAGTCCGACGGCGGGACAGTCTGCCTACGAGCAGTACTTC	CASSPTAGQSAYEQYF	-	TRBV28	TRBJ2-7	medium-sized
TGTGCCAGCAACAGGGTCTGGGGCAATCAGCCCCAGCATTTT	CASNRVWGNQPQHF	-	TRBV6-1	TRBJ1-5	-
TGTGCCTGGATCAGGGACACTTCCTACGAGCAGTACTTC	CAWIRDTSYEQYF	-	TRBV30	TRBJ2-7	-
TGTGCCAGCCAAGTTTGGGGGACTAGCCATGAGCAGTTCTTC	CASQVWGTSHEQFF	TRBD2	TRBV27	TRBJ2-1	-
TGTGCCAGCAGCGCGAGAGTGGGGGGTGTCTACGAGCAGTACTTC	CASSARVGGVYEQYF	-	TRBV9	TRBJ2-7	-
TGTGCCAGTAGTACTACGCACAGGGAGACCCAGTACTTC	CASSTTHRETQYF	-	TRBV19	TRBJ2-5	-
TGTGCCAGCAGTCGGACCGGATTTCCGTCCTACGAGCAGTACTTC	CASSRTGFPSYEQYF	-	TRBV11-1	TRBJ2-7	-
TGTGCCAGCAGCCCGCGGGGTAGCGGGGGTTACGAGCAGTACTTC	CASSPRGSGGYEQYF	TRBD2	TRBV9	TRBJ2-7	-
TGTGCCAGCACTCCACCGGAGGGGGACCGAAACGAGGCTTTCTTT	CASTPPEGDRNEAFF	-	TRBV25-1	TRBJ1-1	-
TGTGCCAGCAGCGTTACCGGAGTGGGTTACAATGAGCAGTTCTTC	CASSVTGVGYNEQFF	-	TRBV9	TRBJ2-1	-
TGCGCCAGCAGCTTGACCGGCGGCTCCTCGCCCCAGCATTTT	CASSLTGGSSPQHF	-	TRBV5-1	TRBJ1-5	-
TGTGCCAGCAGCTTACTTACAGGGATCTCCTACGAGCAGTACTTC	CASSLLTGISYEQYF	-	TRBV7-6	TRBJ2-7	-
TGTGCCAGTAGTATCCAGGACTGGGAAGATTGGACCGGGGAGCTGTTTTTT	CASSIQDWEDWTGELFF	-	TRBV19	TRBJ2-2	once
TGTGCCAGCAGCTTAACAGGGGGCCCCTACGAGCAGTACTTC	CASSLTGGPYEQYF	TRBD1	TRBV28	TRBJ2-7	-
TGCGCCAGCAGCCAAGACAGCCCGGGGTTCATTGGCTACACCTTC	CASSQDSPGFIGYTF	-	TRBV4-1	TRBJ1-2	-
TGTGCCAGCAGTGAAGTTAAGGGGCGCTTGGGTGATGAGCAGTTCTTC	CASSEVKGRLGDEQFF	-	TRBV6-1	TRBJ2-1	-
TGTGCCAGTAGTCCGGGCGGGGCCTACAATGAGCAGTTCTTC	CASSPGGAYNEQFF	-	TRBV19	TRBJ2-1	-
TGTGCCAGCAGCCAGGACAGCCTAGGGGGAGAGACCCAGTACTTC	CASSQDSLGGETQYF	-	TRBV9	TRBJ2-5	-
TGTGCCAGCAGCTTAGACGGGACTACCTCCTACAATGAGCAGTTCTTC	CASSLDGTTSYNEQFF	TRBD2	TRBV13	TRBJ2-1	-
TGTGCCAGCAGCGACGGGGTTTCCAATGAGCAGTTCTTC	CASSDGVSNEQFF	-	TRBV9	TRBJ2-1	once
TGTGCCAGCAGCCCCACTACAGCATTTGAAGCTTTCTTT	CASSPTTAFEAFF	-	TRBV7-9	TRBJ1-1	once
TGTGCCAGCAGCTTCGCCGGGGGGGGAAGGGAGACCCAGTACTTC	CASSFAGGGRETQYF	TRBD2	TRBV13	TRBJ2-5	few
TGCAGCGTTGAAGATTGGTTGCAGGGGGCTTCCTACGAGCAGTACTTC	CSVEDWLQGASYEQYF	TRBD1	TRBV29-1	TRBJ2-7	-
TGTGCCAGCAGCTTAGTATGGGGGCCTTGGGACACAGATACGCAGTATTTT	CASSLVWGPWDTDTQYF	-	TRBV7-9	TRBJ2-3	-
TGTGCCAGCAGTTGGACTAGCGGCTACGAGCAGTACTTC	CASSWTSGYEQYF	TRBD2	TRBV27	TRBJ2-7	-
TGTGCCAGTAGTATAGATCGCGAGGATCGGGGTACCCTTTATAGCAATCAGCCCCAGCATTTT	CASSIDREDRGTLYSNQPQHF	-	TRBV19	TRBJ1-5	-
TGTGCCAGCGGCCTGGACGCCTACGAGCAGTACTTC	CASGLDAYEQYF	-	TRBV25-1	TRBJ2-7	-
TGTGCCAGCAGTTTTAGGGGGGCTGCAGGTCAGCCCCAGCATTTT	CASSFRGAAGQPQHF	-	TRBV6-5	TRBJ1-5	-
TGCGCCAGCAGCTGGGATCGGGGCTGGGCTGAAGCTTTCTTT	CASSWDRGWAEAFF	-	TRBV5-1	TRBJ1-1	-
TGTGCCAGTAGTAGCTCGGCCCTGGCCAATGAGCAGTTCTTC	CASSSSALANEQFF	-	TRBV19	TRBJ2-1	once
TGTGCCAGCAGCTCTTCTCCCTACTCCTACGAGCAGTACTTC	CASSSSPYSYEQYF	-	TRBV7-6	TRBJ2-7	-
TGTGCCTGGAGTTTAATCTCTGGGGCCAACGTCCTGACTTTC	CAWSLISGANVLTF	-	TRBV30	TRBJ2-6	-
TGTGCCAGCAGTGGTAAGACACAAAGTCGGGCCAACGTCCTGACTTTC	CASSGKTQSRANVLTF	-	TRBV28	TRBJ2-6	-